A selection of T cell receptor beta chains follows, all from one sample in a study of read filtering for tumor transcriptome and immune sequencing. TCRdb reprocessed the reads with MiXCR, giving one entry per CDR3 protein. The data show over 50,000 distinct CDR3 sequences, with around 19% seen just once and about 11% held by the top ten. Specimen: a population of CD138-negative cells sorted from bone marrow. Receptor source: a donor over 35 with multiple myeloma. CDR3s include the opening cysteine and the closing phenylalanine or tryptophan. The D gene is left open where the match is weak. A clone size is listed for some rows: how often the clone was seen (once, few, many), or a class if it is expanded.

CDR3 protein: CASSSPGGTDTQYF
CDR3 DNA: TGTGCCAGCAGCTCTCCAGGGGGCACAGATACGCAGTATTTT
J gene: TRBJ2-3
clone size: many
D gene: .
V gene: TRBV7-8

CDR3 protein: CASSLRGVGGETQYF
CDR3 DNA: TGTGCCAGCAGCTTACGGGGAGTAGGGGGAGAGACCCAGTACTTC
J gene: TRBJ2-5
clone size: many
D gene: .
V gene: TRBV7-2

CDR3 protein: CASSNYFYEQYF
CDR3 DNA: TGTGCCAGTAGTAATTACTTCTACGAGCAGTACTTC
J gene: TRBJ2-7
clone size: .
D gene: .
V gene: TRBV19

CDR3 protein: CASSTGQSRNGKLLF
CDR3 DNA: TGTGCCAGCAGTACCGGACAGAGCCGAAATGGAAAACTGCTTTTT
J gene: TRBJ1-4
clone size: .
D gene: .
V gene: TRBV6-2/TRBV6-3

CDR3 protein: CASREYGKETQYF
CDR3 DNA: TGTGCCAGCAGGGAATACGGCAAGGAGACCCAGTACTTC
J gene: TRBJ2-5
clone size: many
D gene: .
V gene: TRBV6-5

CDR3 protein: CSVELGTGGPGELFF
CDR3 DNA: TGCAGCGTTGAACTCGGGACAGGGGGCCCCGGGGAGCTGTTTTTT
J gene: TRBJ2-2
clone size: many
D gene: TRBD1
V gene: TRBV29-1

CDR3 protein: CASSNRGGKLFF
CDR3 DNA: TGTGCCAGCAGCAACAGGGGCGGTAAACTGTTTTTT
J gene: TRBJ1-4
clone size: many
D gene: TRBD1
V gene: TRBV5-6

CDR3 protein: CASSLGGGNEQFF
CDR3 DNA: TGTGCCAGCAGCTTGGGAGGGGGGAATGAGCAGTTCTTC
J gene: TRBJ2-1
clone size: .
D gene: .
V gene: TRBV11-3

CDR3 protein: CASSQGQGENSPLHF
CDR3 DNA: TGTGCCAGCAGCCAAGGGCAGGGTGAGAATTCACCCCTCCACTTT
J gene: TRBJ1-6
clone size: many
D gene: .
V gene: TRBV14

CDR3 protein: CASSYAYSGKSTDTQYF
CDR3 DNA: TGTGCCAGCAGTTACGCTTATAGCGGGAAGAGCACAGATACGCAGTATTTT
J gene: TRBJ2-3
clone size: many
D gene: TRBD2
V gene: TRBV6-5

CDR3 protein: CASSPIAGAGEQYF
CDR3 DNA: TGTGCCAGCTCACCAATTGCGGGGGCAGGTGAGCAGTACTTC
J gene: TRBJ2-7
clone size: many
D gene: .
V gene: TRBV18

CDR3 protein: CASSFQTGQETQYF
CDR3 DNA: TGTGCCAGCAGCTTTCAAACAGGACAAGAGACCCAGTACTTC
J gene: TRBJ2-5
clone size: many
D gene: .
V gene: TRBV11-2

CDR3 protein: CASSLIREETQYF
CDR3 DNA: TGTGCCAGCAGCTTAATCAGGGAAGAGACCCAGTACTTC
J gene: TRBJ2-5
clone size: .
D gene: .
V gene: TRBV7-8

CDR3 protein: CAWTHLRSTDTQYF
CDR3 DNA: TGTGCCTGGACGCACCTCAGGAGCACAGATACGCAGTATTTT
J gene: TRBJ2-3
clone size: many
D gene: .
V gene: TRBV30

CDR3 protein: CASSLRGQGETQYF
CDR3 DNA: TGCGCCAGCAGCTTGAGGGGCCAGGGTGAGACCCAGTACTTC
J gene: TRBJ2-5
clone size: many
D gene: .
V gene: TRBV5-1

CDR3 protein: CASSPIGGGTEAFF
CDR3 DNA: TGTGCCAGCAGCCCGATCGGGGGGGGCACTGAAGCTTTCTTT
J gene: TRBJ1-1
clone size: many
D gene: .
V gene: TRBV11-2

CDR3 protein: CSLRRGARYEQYF
CDR3 DNA: TGCAGCCTCCGGCGGGGGGCGAGATACGAGCAGTACTTC
J gene: TRBJ2-7
clone size: many
D gene: TRBD2
V gene: TRBV20-1

CDR3 protein: CASSTPGAATEAFF
CDR3 DNA: TGTGCCAGCAGTACCCCAGGGGCCGCGACTGAAGCTTTCTTT
J gene: TRBJ1-1
clone size: many
D gene: .
V gene: TRBV6-5

CDR3 protein: CASSQDLWTGELFF
CDR3 DNA: TGTGCCAGCAGCCAAGATTTGTGGACCGGGGAGCTGTTTTTT
J gene: TRBJ2-2
clone size: many
D gene: .
V gene: TRBV3-1

CDR3 protein: CASSQGFGGSYEQYF
CDR3 DNA: TGCGCCAGCAGCCAAGGCTTTGGCGGGAGCTACGAGCAGTACTTC
J gene: TRBJ2-7
clone size: many
D gene: TRBD2
V gene: TRBV4-1

CDR3 protein: CSASYRPGRSPTIYEQFF
CDR3 DNA: TGCAGTGCTAGTTACCGACCCGGCCGATCTCCAACTATTTATGAGCAGTTCTTC
J gene: TRBJ2-1
clone size: many
D gene: .
V gene: TRBV20-1

CDR3 protein: CSVELLRPAGGPRETQYF
CDR3 DNA: TGCAGCGTTGAACTACTAAGGCCCGCGGGGGGGCCTCGAGAGACCCAGTACTTC
J gene: TRBJ2-5
clone size: many
D gene: TRBD2
V gene: TRBV29-1

CDR3 protein: CASRTDRNNEQFF
CDR3 DNA: TGTGCCAGCAGGACTGACAGGAACAATGAGCAGTTCTTC
J gene: TRBJ2-1
clone size: many
D gene: .
V gene: TRBV2

CDR3 protein: CSARDAETQYF
CDR3 DNA: TGCAGTGCTAGAGATGCAGAGACCCAGTACTTC
J gene: TRBJ2-5
clone size: many
D gene: .
V gene: TRBV20-1

CDR3 protein: CASRYPDRVSDTQYF
CDR3 DNA: TGTGCCAGCCGCTACCCGGACAGGGTGTCAGATACGCAGTATTTT
J gene: TRBJ2-3
clone size: .
D gene: TRBD1
V gene: TRBV28

CDR3 protein: CASSVVDSSGNTIYF
CDR3 DNA: TGTGCCAGCAGCGTAGTGGACAGCTCTGGAAACACCATATATTTT
J gene: TRBJ1-3
clone size: .
D gene: .
V gene: TRBV9

CDR3 protein: CASSLLAGGSGETQYF
CDR3 DNA: TGTGCCAGCAGCCTATTAGCGGGGGGGAGTGGAGAGACCCAGTACTTC
J gene: TRBJ2-5
clone size: few
D gene: TRBD2
V gene: TRBV11-3

CDR3 protein: CASSEAAGGRRGETQYF
CDR3 DNA: TGTGCCAGCAGTGAGGCAGCGGGAGGCCGGAGGGGGGAGACCCAGTACTTC
J gene: TRBJ2-5
clone size: many
D gene: TRBD2
V gene: TRBV25-1

CDR3 protein: CASSEIAHTDTQYF
CDR3 DNA: TGTGCCAGCAGTGAAATAGCACACACAGATACGCAGTATTTT
J gene: TRBJ2-3
clone size: many
D gene: .
V gene: TRBV2

CDR3 protein: CASSRVSFYGYTF
CDR3 DNA: TGTGCCAGCAGTAGGGTTTCCTTCTATGGCTACACCTTC
J gene: TRBJ1-2
clone size: .
D gene: .
V gene: TRBV27

CDR3 protein: CAWSVGGGGTYEQYF
CDR3 DNA: TGTGCCTGGAGTGTAGGGGGCGGTGGTACCTACGAGCAGTACTTC
J gene: TRBJ2-7
clone size: few
D gene: TRBD1
V gene: TRBV30

CDR3 protein: CASRDRGTDTQYF
CDR3 DNA: TGTGCCAGCAGGGACAGGGGGACAGATACGCAGTATTTT
J gene: TRBJ2-3
clone size: many
D gene: TRBD1
V gene: TRBV6-5

CDR3 protein: CSANSGRAGEQYF
CDR3 DNA: TGCAGTGCTAATAGCGGGAGGGCAGGCGAGCAGTACTTC
J gene: TRBJ2-7
clone size: many
D gene: TRBD2
V gene: TRBV20-1

CDR3 protein: CSANSGVGGANVLTF
CDR3 DNA: TGCAGTGCTAATTCAGGGGTTGGTGGGGCCAACGTCCTGACTTTC
J gene: TRBJ2-6
clone size: many
D gene: .
V gene: TRBV20-1

CDR3 protein: CASSFAGPSYEQYF
CDR3 DNA: TGTGCCAGCAGTTTCGCGGGGCCCTCCTACGAGCAGTACTTC
J gene: TRBJ2-7
clone size: many
D gene: .
V gene: TRBV12-3/TRBV12-4

CDR3 protein: CSASVQVYTEAFF
CDR3 DNA: TGCAGTGCTAGTGTTCAGGTATACACTGAAGCTTTCTTT
J gene: TRBJ1-1
clone size: many
D gene: .
V gene: TRBV20-1

CDR3 protein: CASSLGLPIYEQYF
CDR3 DNA: TGCGCCAGCAGCTTGGGACTACCCATCTACGAGCAGTACTTC
J gene: TRBJ2-7
clone size: many
D gene: .
V gene: TRBV5-1

CDR3 protein: CASSLEGDAETQYF
CDR3 DNA: TGTGCCAGCAGTTTGGAGGGGGATGCCGAGACCCAGTACTTC
J gene: TRBJ2-5
clone size: many
D gene: .
V gene: TRBV28

CDR3 protein: CSVEGPRTGVEQFF
CDR3 DNA: TGCAGCGTTGAAGGCCCCCGGACAGGGGTTGAGCAGTTCTTC
J gene: TRBJ2-1
clone size: .
D gene: TRBD1
V gene: TRBV29-1

CDR3 protein: CASSLAAGGLGETQYF
CDR3 DNA: TGTGCCAGCAGCTTAGCGGCGGGGGGCCTGGGAGAGACCCAGTACTTC
J gene: TRBJ2-5
clone size: many
D gene: TRBD2
V gene: TRBV11-1

CDR3 protein: CSSRGPLVSGANVLPF
CDR3 DNA: TGCAGTTCTAGGGGCCCACTTGTCTCTGGGGCCAACGTCCTGCCTTTC
J gene: TRBJ2-6
clone size: .
D gene: .
V gene: TRBV20-1

CDR3 protein: CATREAGGLTEAFF
CDR3 DNA: TGTGCCACCAGAGAGGCAGGGGGCCTCACTGAAGCTTTCTTT
J gene: TRBJ1-1
clone size: many
D gene: TRBD1
V gene: TRBV28

CDR3 protein: CASSPRQGHEKLFF
CDR3 DNA: TGCGCCAGCAGCCCGAGACAGGGACATGAAAAACTGTTTTTT
J gene: TRBJ1-4
clone size: .
D gene: TRBD1
V gene: TRBV4-1

CDR3 protein: CASSQSGPGYKQYF
CDR3 DNA: TGTGCCAGCAGTCAGTCAGGACCGGGCTACAAGCAGTACTTC
J gene: TRBJ2-7
clone size: .
D gene: .
V gene: TRBV27

CDR3 protein: CASSLAGAVTVTQYF
CDR3 DNA: TGTGCCAGCAGCTTAGCGGGAGCAGTCACAGTTACGCAGTATTTT
J gene: TRBJ2-3
clone size: .
D gene: .
V gene: TRBV7-9